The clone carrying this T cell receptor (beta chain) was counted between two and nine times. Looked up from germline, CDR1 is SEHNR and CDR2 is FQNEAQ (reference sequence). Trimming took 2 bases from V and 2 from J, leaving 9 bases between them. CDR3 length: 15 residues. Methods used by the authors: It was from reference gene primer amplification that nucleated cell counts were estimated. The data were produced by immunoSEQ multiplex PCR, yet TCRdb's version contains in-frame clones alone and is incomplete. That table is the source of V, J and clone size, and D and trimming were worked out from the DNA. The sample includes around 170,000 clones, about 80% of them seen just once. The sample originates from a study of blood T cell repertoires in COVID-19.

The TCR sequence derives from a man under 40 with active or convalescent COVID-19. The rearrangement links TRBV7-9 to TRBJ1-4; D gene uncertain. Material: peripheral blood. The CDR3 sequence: CASSLPQPTNEKLFF. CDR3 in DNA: TGTGCCAGCAGCTTACCACAGCCGACTAATGAAAAACTGTTTTTT.